The clone carrying this T cell receptor beta chain was observed once. The sample originates from a study of blood T cell repertoires in COVID-19. Overall study: In each case, the material was cDNA or gDNA derived from T cells, B-cell-depleted T cells, or PBMCs.

Produced via immunoSEQ multiplex PCR; TCRdb's table is partial and in-frame only. The table records 270,000 or so clones, about nine tenths of them present only once. Participants, about 18 to 90 years old, spanned 25 or so US areas. There are 15 residues in the CDR3. Germline CDR1 is MNHEY and CDR2 is SVGAGI. The junction had 4 bases not matched to a gene; V was cut back by 0 bases and J by 3 bases. The sample comprised PBMCs or T cells enriched from blood (not recorded which). The clonotype originates from a woman between 25 and 40 years old with acute COVID-19. The V gene is TRBV6-5, the J gene TRBJ1-1; 7 positions match TRBD1. CDR3 protein: CASSYSKGGDTEAFF. CDR3 nucleotide sequence: TGTGCCAGCAGTTACTCGAAAGGGGGCGACACTGAAGCTTTCTTT.